These T cell receptor beta chains were read from a single sample in a study of PD-1 blockade in mismatch repair-deficient tumors. Sequencing used immunoSEQ multiplex PCR; TCRdb keeps in-frame clones, though not all of them. The sample yields about 79,000 clones, around 80% seen once. Sequenced here: peripheral blood, sampled 44 weeks after starting pembrolizumab. The receptors shown here come from an adult with mismatch repair-deficient cancer. Both conserved end residues are trimmed from each CDR3.

v_gene,j_gene,CDR3aa
TRBV27,TRBJ2-7,ASSTSGSPRYEQY
TRBV4-1,TRBJ2-3,ASSLGLAGGNTQY
TRBV19,TRBJ1-1,ASSLRQGGDAF
TRBV4-3,TRBJ1-1,ASSQERLSEAF
TRBV27,TRBJ2-1,ASSREGDTYNEQF
TRBV29-1,TRBJ2-7,SVAGTGYEQY
TRBV5-6,TRBJ1-2,ASSLNNRGNYGYT
TRBV29-1,TRBJ2-1,SAEAGTSGIEQF
TRBV6-6,TRBJ1-5,ASSRGQDSNQPQH
TRBV10-3,TRBJ2-7,AIRGPFPDEQY